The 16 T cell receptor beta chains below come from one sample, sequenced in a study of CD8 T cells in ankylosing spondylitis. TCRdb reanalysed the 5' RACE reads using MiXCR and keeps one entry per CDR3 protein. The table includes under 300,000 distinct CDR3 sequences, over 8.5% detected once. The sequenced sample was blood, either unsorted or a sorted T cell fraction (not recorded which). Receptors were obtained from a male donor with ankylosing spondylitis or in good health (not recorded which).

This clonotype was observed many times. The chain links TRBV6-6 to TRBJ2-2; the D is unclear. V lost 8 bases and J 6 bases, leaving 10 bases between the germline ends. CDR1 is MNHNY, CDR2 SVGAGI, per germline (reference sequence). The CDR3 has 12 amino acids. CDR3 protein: CASLRAAGELFF. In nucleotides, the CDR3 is TGTGCCAGCCTTAGGGCGGCCGGGGAGCTGTTTTTT.

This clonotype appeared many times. This chain's CDR3 is CASSRTSAANTGELFF. CDR3 in DNA: TGCGCCAGCAGCCGTACTAGCGCCGCGAACACCGGGGAGCTGTTTTTT. The chain links TRBV5-1 to TRBJ2-2; 7 nucleotides line up with TRBD2. From germline, CDR1 is SGHRS and CDR2 YFSETQ. Trimming at V came to 4 bases and at J to 0 bases, leaving 6 bases not matched to a gene. The CDR3 length is 16 residues.

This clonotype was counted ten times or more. The CDR3 DNA reads as TGTGCCAGCAGTTTAAGTTTCAAAACAGGAGCTTTCTTT. Translating it yields CASSLSFKTGAFF. J is TRBJ1-1 and V is TRBV12-3 or TRBV12-4; TRBD1 might be the D (5 bases). The CDR3 extends over 13 amino acids. The V and J ends lost 2 bases and 10 bases respectively, with 14 bases between them.

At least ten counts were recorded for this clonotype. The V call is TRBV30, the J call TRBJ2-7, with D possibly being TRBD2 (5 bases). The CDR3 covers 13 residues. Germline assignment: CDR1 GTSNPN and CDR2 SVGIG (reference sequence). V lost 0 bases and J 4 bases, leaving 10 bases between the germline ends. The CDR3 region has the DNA TGTGCCTGGAGTGTATCACGGGGATACGAGCAGTACTTC. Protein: CAWSVSRGYEQYF.

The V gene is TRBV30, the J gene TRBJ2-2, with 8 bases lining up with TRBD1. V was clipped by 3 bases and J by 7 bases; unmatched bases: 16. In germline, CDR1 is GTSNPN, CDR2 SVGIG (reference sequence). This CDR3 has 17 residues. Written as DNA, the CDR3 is TGTGCCTGGAGAGCCCCTATCGGACAGGGAAAGAACGGGGAGCTGTTTTTT. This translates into CAWRAPIGQGKNGELFF.

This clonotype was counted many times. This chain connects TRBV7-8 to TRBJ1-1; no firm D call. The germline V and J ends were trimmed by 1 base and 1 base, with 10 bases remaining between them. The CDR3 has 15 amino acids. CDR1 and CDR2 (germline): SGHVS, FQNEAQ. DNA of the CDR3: TGTGCCAGCAGCTTAGGGGAGTTGGCGAACACTGAAGCTTTCTTT. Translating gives CASSLGELANTEAFF.

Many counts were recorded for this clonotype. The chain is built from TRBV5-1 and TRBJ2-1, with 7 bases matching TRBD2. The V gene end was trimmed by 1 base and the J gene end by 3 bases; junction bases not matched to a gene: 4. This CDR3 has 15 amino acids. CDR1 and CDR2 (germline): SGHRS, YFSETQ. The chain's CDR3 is CASSLSGDVYNEQFF. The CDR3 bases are TGCGCCAGCAGCTTGAGCGGGGACGTCTACAATGAGCAGTTCTTC.

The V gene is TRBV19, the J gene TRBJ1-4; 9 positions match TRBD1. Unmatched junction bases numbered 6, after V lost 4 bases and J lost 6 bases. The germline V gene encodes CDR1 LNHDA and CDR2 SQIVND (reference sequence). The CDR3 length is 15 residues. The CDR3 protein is CASSRGQGGYEKLFF. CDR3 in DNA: TGTGCCAGTAGTAGGGGACAGGGCGGTTATGAAAAACTGTTTTTT.

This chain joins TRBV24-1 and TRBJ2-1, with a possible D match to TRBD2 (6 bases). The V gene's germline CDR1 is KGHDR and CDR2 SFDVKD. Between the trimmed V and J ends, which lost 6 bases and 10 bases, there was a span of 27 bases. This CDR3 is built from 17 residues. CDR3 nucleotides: TGTGCCACCAGTACGGAGGGGCGCTTACCATCCGCAGGGGAGCAGTTCTTC. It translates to CATSTEGRLPSAGEQFF.

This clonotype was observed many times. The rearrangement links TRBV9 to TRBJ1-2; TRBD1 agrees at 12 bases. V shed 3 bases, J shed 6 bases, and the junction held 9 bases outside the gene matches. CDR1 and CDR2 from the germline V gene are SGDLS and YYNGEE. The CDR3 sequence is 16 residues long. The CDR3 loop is CASSAGGTGGVNGYTF. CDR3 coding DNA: TGTGCCAGCAGCGCCGGAGGGACAGGGGGCGTTAATGGCTACACCTTC.

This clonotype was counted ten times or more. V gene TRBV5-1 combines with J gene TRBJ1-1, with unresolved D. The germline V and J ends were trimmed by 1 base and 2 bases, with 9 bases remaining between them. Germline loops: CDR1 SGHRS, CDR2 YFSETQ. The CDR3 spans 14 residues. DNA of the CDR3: TGCGCCAGCAGCTTGACGGCAGCAAACACTGAAGCTTTCTTT. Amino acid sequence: CASSLTAANTEAFF.

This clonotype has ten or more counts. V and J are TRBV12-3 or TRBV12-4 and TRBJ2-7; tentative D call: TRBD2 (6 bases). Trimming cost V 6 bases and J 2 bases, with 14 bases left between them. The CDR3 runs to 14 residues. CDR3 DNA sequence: TGTGCCAGCAGCTTGGGTAGCGGTCCCTACGAGCAGTACTTC. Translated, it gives CASSLGSGPYEQYF.

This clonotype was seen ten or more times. The CDR3 loop is CSARDIGRGWQETQYF. The CDR3 DNA reads TGCAGTGCTAGAGATATCGGCAGGGGGTGGCAAGAGACCCAGTACTTC. The chain has TRBV20-1 and TRBJ2-5; 7 bases are shared with TRBD1. CDR1 is DFQATT, CDR2 SNEGSKA, per germline (reference sequence). CDR3 size: 16 residues. V lost 0 bases and J lost 2; bases outside the gene matches: 9.

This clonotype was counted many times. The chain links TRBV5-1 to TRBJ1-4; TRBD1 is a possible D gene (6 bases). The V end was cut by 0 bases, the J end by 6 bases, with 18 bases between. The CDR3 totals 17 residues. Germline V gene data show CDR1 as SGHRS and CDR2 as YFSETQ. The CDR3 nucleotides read TGCGCCAGCAGCTTGGAATACAGGGAGGCCCAGGATGAAAAACTGTTTTTT. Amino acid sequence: CASSLEYREAQDEKLFF.

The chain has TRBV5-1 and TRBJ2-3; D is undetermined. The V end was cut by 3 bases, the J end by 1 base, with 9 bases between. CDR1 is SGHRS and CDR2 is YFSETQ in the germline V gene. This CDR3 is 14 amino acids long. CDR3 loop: CASSSVTGTDTQYF. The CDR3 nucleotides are TGCGCCAGCAGCTCGGTAACAGGCACAGATACGCAGTATTTT.

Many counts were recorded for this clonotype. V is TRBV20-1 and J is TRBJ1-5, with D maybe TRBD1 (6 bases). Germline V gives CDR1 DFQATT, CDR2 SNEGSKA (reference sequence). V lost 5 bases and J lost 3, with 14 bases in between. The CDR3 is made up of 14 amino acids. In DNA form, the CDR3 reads TGCAGTGCTCCCGGGGAGGGGGACAATCAGCCCCAGCATTTT. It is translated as CSAPGEGDNQPQHF.